These T cell receptor beta chains were read from a single sample in a study of cytomegalovirus exposure and HLA in healthy donors. Some clones are missing from TCRdb's copy, which holds only in-frame ones; the method was immunoSEQ multiplex PCR. Of more than 90,000 clones in the sample, 60% to 80% were seen once. The source material was PBMCs. These receptors were taken from a man between 45 and 60 years old in good health and CMV-seropositive. Both conserved end residues are part of each CDR3. The order of the fields is V gene, CDR3 length, D gene, J gene, clone size, CDR3 protein, CDR3 DNA. A D gene is named only where the DNA matches it firmly. Size values are once, few and many counts, or a class for expanded clones, and some rows have none.

TRBV5-1,15,NA,TRBJ2-1,few,CASSLMGPTYNEQFF,TGCGCCAGCAGCTTGATGGGCCCCACATACAATGAGCAGTTCTTC
TRBV10-3,15,TRBD1,TRBJ1-1,NA,CAISVTGQRGTEAFF,TGTGCCATCAGTGTGACAGGGCAGAGAGGCACTGAAGCTTTCTTT
TRBV18,16,TRBD2,TRBJ2-2,NA,CASSLLLAANTGELFF,TGTGCCAGCTCATTGCTACTAGCGGCGAACACCGGGGAGCTGTTTTTT
TRBV6-5,15,TRBD1,TRBJ2-7,NA,CASSPAGTGAYEQYF,TGTGCCAGCAGCCCCGCCGGGACAGGGGCCTACGAGCAGTACTTC
TRBV18,18,TRBD1,TRBJ1-1,NA,CASSLMGQENLGNTEAFF,TGTGCCAGCTCACTAATGGGACAGGAGAACCTAGGTAACACTGAAGCTTTCTTT
TRBV7-9,12,TRBD1,TRBJ1-2,NA,CSSSSLDRVVPF,TGTTCCAGCAGCTCCTTGGACAGGGTCGTACCCTTC
TRBV28,14,NA,TRBJ1-5,NA,CASSPLLNSQPQHF,TGTGCCAGCAGTCCCCTCCTTAATAGTCAGCCCCAGCATTTT
TRBV29-1,12,TRBD2,TRBJ2-5,NA,CSVEASGPTQYF,TGCAGCGTTGAGGCTAGCGGGCCTACCCAGTACTTC
TRBV7-2,14,NA,TRBJ1-5,NA,CASSPTVSNQPQHF,TGTGCCAGCAGCCCGACAGTTAGCAATCAGCCCCAGCATTTT
TRBV29-1,11,NA,TRBJ2-7,NA,CSVEIAYEQYF,TGCAGCGTTGAGATAGCCTACGAGCAGTACTTC
TRBV18,16,TRBD1,TRBJ2-7,NA,CASSLLTDRASYEQYF,TGTGCCAGCTCACTACTGACGGACAGGGCGTCCTACGAGCAGTACTTC
TRBV4-1,16,NA,TRBJ1-2,NA,CASSQDETTDGYGYTF,TGCGCCAGCAGCCAAGATGAGACGACAGATGGCTATGGCTACACCTTC
TRBV6-4,14,NA,TRBJ2-2,NA,CASSARGDTGELFF,TGTGCCAGCAGTGCCAGGGGGGACACCGGGGAGCTGTTTTTT
TRBV6-5,14,NA,TRBJ2-7,few,CASGTATAGLEQYF,TGTGCCAGCGGAACAGCCACGGCAGGGCTCGAGCAGTACTTC
TRBV21-1,16,NA,TRBJ2-5,NA,CASLRLAGDMGETQYF,TGTGCCAGCCTCCGACTAGCGGGAGACATGGGGGAGACCCAGTACTTC
TRBV7-9,16,TRBD2,TRBJ2-3,NA,CASTTRGGPGTDTQYF,TGTGCCAGCACAACCCGGGGGGGCCCAGGCACAGATACGCAGTATTTT
TRBV4-2,15,NA,TRBJ2-7,NA,CASSQGGDLTYEQYF,TGTGCCAGCAGCCAAGGGGGGGACCTCACCTACGAGCAGTACTTC
TRBV19,13,NA,TRBJ2-7,NA,CASSTDREDEQYF,TGCGCCAGTAGTACCGACAGGGAGGACGAGCAGTACTTC
TRBV27,15,TRBD2,TRBJ2-3,NA,CASTGGGISTDTQYF,TGTGCCAGCACCGGGGGGGGTATAAGCACAGATACGCAGTATTTT
TRBV7-7,14,TRBD2,TRBJ2-2,few,CAIGPGGASGELFF,TGTGCCATCGGGCCCGGGGGGGCAAGCGGGGAGCTGTTTTTT
TRBV11-1,16,TRBD1,TRBJ2-7,NA,CASSADRVMLSYEQYF,TGTGCCAGCAGCGCGGACAGGGTGATGCTCTCCTACGAGCAGTACTTC
TRBV28,14,TRBD1,TRBJ2-7,NA,CASRPRTGAYEQYF,TGTGCCAGCAGACCCCGGACAGGAGCCTACGAGCAGTACTTC
TRBV6-5,12,NA,TRBJ2-3,NA,CASFSGSGTQYF,TGTGCCAGCTTCTCGGGTTCGGGTACGCAGTATTTT
TRBV6-1,14,TRBD1,TRBJ2-5,NA,CASSRSPGGETQYF,TGTGCCAGCAGTCGGTCCCCAGGGGGAGAGACCCAGTACTTC
TRBV2,16,TRBD2,TRBJ2-1,once,CASSEKRELIFDEQFF,TGTGCCAGCAGTGAAAAGCGGGAGCTTATATTCGATGAGCAGTTCTTC
TRBV9,14,TRBD1,TRBJ1-2,NA,CASSAQTGGHGYTF,TGTGCCAGCAGCGCACAGACAGGGGGGCATGGCTACACCTTC
TRBV7-6,16,TRBD1,TRBJ2-6,NA,CASSSRQGAGANVLTF,TGTGCCAGCAGCTCGCGACAGGGGGCTGGGGCCAACGTCCTGACTTTC
TRBV10-3,16,TRBD2,TRBJ2-3,NA,CAISGVAGVLTDTQYF,TGTGCCATCAGTGGAGTAGCGGGGGTGCTCACAGATACGCAGTATTTT
TRBV28,14,NA,TRBJ1-2,NA,CASSLSHRRYGYTF,TGTGCCAGCAGTTTATCCCACAGACGCTATGGCTACACCTTC